One and the same sample provided the 5 T cell receptor beta chains below, sequenced in a study of cytomegalovirus exposure and HLA in healthy donors. Use of 60 Vbeta and 13 Jbeta primers characterized the PCR. TCRdb keeps only in-frame clones here, not all; method: immunoSEQ multiplex PCR. Of fewer than 200,000 clones listed, around four fifths are singletons. The sequenced sample was PBMCs. The receptors stem from a man aged 45 to 65 in good health and CMV-seropositive.

The V gene is TRBV7-3, the J gene TRBJ2-3, with 9 bases fitting TRBD2. The CDR3 runs 17 residues. CDR1 and CDR2 (germline): SGHTA, FQGTGA. V shed 2 bases and J 5 bases; nucleotides not matched to a gene: 11. CDR3 nucleotides: TGTGCCAGCAGCTTACGGGGCGGGGGGGCCGGCGGAGATACGCAGTATTTT. Amino acids: CASSLRGGGAGGDTQYF.

The chain joins TRBV5-1 to TRBJ2-7, with 7 bases fitting TRBD1. The CDR3 has 14 amino acids. Unmatched junction bases numbered 3, after V lost 1 base and J lost 2 bases. CDR1 SGHRS and CDR2 YFSETQ come from the germline V gene. CDR3 region: CASSLRDSPYEQYF. The CDR3 DNA reads as TGCGCCAGCAGCTTGCGGGACAGCCCCTACGAGCAGTACTTC. Using reference TRBV5-1 and TRBJ2-7 for the parts outside the CDR3, the full variable domain is KAGVTQTPRYLIKTRGQQVTLSCSPISGHRSVSWYQQTPGQGLQFLFEYFSETQRNKGNFPGRFSGRQFSNSRSEMNVSTLELGDSALYLCASSLRDSPYEQYFGPGTRLTVT.

The CDR3 DNA follows: TGCGCCAGCAGCCTCCTTATGTCGGCGGGGACTAGCGATTCCTACGAGCAGTACTTC. It translates to CASSLLMSAGTSDSYEQYF. The J gene is TRBJ2-7, the V gene TRBV4-3; 10 nucleotides align to TRBD2. V lost 4 bases and J lost 1; bases outside the gene matches: 16. The CDR3 consists of 19 residues. Per germline, CDR1 LGHNA and CDR2 YSLEER.

The genes are TRBV19 and TRBJ2-6; 7 bases match TRBD1. CDR3 size: 15 residues. V gave up 5 bases and J gave up 8 bases; unmatched junction bases: 9. Germline V lookup: CDR1 LNHDA, CDR2 SQIVND (reference sequence). The CDR3 reads CASSFRTGDPNVLTF. The CDR3 DNA is TGTGCCAGTAGTTTCCGGACAGGCGACCCCAACGTCCTGACTTTC.

The V and J genes are TRBV7-9 and TRBJ2-2; 11 bases line up with TRBD1. CDR1 is SEHNR and CDR2 is FQNEAQ in the germline V gene (reference sequence). This CDR3 has 16 residues. Germline trimming cut 5 bases from V and 6 bases from J; bases unmatched to any gene: 8. CDR3: CASSGRDRGYAGELFF. CDR3 coding DNA: TGTGCCAGCAGCGGCAGGGACAGGGGGTATGCCGGGGAGCTGTTTTTT.